Listed here is a single TCR beta chain. The sample originates from a study of blood T cell repertoires in COVID-19. Sequencing used immunoSEQ multiplex PCR; TCRdb keeps in-frame clones, though not all of them. The table shows some 270,000 clones, with approximately 91% occurring only once. V was pared by 6 bases and J by 4 bases, with 9 bases between. CDR1 and CDR2 (germline): SEHNR, FQNEAQ (reference sequence). This CDR3 has 12 amino acids. Sequencing was carried out using peripheral blood. The V call is TRBV7-9, the J call TRBJ1-2, with TRBD1 as a possible D gene (6 bases). This TCR derives from a man aged 45-65 years with acute or convalescent COVID-19. The chain's CDR3 is CASSTDSYGYTF. The CDR3 region has the DNA TGTGCCAGCAGTACGGACAGCTATGGCTACACCTTC.